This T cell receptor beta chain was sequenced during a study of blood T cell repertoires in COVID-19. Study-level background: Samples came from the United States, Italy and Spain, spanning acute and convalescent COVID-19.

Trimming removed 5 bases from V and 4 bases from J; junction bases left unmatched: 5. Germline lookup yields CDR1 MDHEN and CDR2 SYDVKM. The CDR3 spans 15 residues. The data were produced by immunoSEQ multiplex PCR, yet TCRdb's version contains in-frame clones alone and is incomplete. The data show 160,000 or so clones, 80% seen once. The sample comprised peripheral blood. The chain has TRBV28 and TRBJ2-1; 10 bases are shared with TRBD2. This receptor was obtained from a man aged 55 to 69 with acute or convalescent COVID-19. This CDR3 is CASSPSGGLYNEQFF. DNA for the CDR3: TGTGCCAGCAGTCCTAGCGGGGGACTTTACAATGAGCAGTTCTTC.